This TCR beta chain derives from a study of CD8 T cells in ankylosing spondylitis. Findings of the study overall: Disease-associated clonotypes exhibited CD8+ identity and were relatively infrequent in peripheral blood. Blood from ankylosing spondylitis patients appeared to carry a characteristic roughly 8-variant TCR beta motif.

A few counts support this clonotype. What it binds is not known. CDR1 is SGHRS, CDR2 YFSETQ, per germline. Between the trimmed V and J ends, which lost 10 bases and 5 bases, there was a span of 12 bases. CDR3 length: 11 residues. TCRdb recomputed calls from the 5' RACE reads with MiXCR, one row per CDR3 protein. The sample has approximately 540,000 distinct CDR3 sequences; over 9.5% are singletons. V is TRBV5-1 and J is TRBJ2-5; no firm D call. This clonotype originated in a male donor with ankylosing spondylitis. Material for sequencing was blood, either unsorted or a sorted T cell fraction (not recorded which). CDR3 sequence reads: CACRRAETQYF. The CDR3 DNA sequence: TGCGCCTGCCGAAGGGCTGAGACCCAGTACTTC.